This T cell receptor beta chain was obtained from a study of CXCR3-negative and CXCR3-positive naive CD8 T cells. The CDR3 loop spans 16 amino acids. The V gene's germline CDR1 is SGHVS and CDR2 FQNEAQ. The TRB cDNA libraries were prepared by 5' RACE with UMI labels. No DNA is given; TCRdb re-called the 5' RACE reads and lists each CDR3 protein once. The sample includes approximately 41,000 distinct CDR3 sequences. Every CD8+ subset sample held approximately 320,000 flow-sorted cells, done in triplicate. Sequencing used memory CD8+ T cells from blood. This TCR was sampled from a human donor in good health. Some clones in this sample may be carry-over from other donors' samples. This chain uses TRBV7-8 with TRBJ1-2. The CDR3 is CASSLVTGVSSYGYTF.